The following is a T cell receptor beta chain sequence with its context. Methods used by the authors: The assay estimated nucleated cells by amplifying reference gene primers. Generated by immunoSEQ multiplex PCR, the TCRdb table keeps only in-frame clones and is missing some. The V and J calls and clone size come from that table; D and trimming were worked out from the DNA. The table records some 490,000 clones, approximately 91% of them present only once. The sample comes from a study of blood T cell repertoires in COVID-19. About the study: The study drew acute and convalescent COVID-19 samples from the United States, Italy and Spain.

Participant age was about 18 to 95 years, and participants resided in approximately 24 US areas. Membership in each cohort depended on participant-reported clinical history. There are 17 residues in the CDR3. Looked up from germline, CDR1 is WNHNN and CDR2 is SYGVQD (reference sequence). Germline trimming cut 2 bases from V and 0 bases from J; bases unmatched to any gene: 6. Sequenced sample: PBMCs or T cells enriched from blood (not recorded which). This chain uses TRBV10-1 with TRBJ2-2; 7 bases align to TRBD1. This sequence was found in a woman aged 60 to 75 who had recovered from COVID-19. CDR3: CASSETRGPSNTGELFF. CDR3 sequence (DNA): TGCGCCAGCAGTGAGACTAGGGGGCCATCGAACACCGGGGAGCTGTTTTTT.